The rows below give T cell receptor beta chains drawn from one sample of a study of cytomegalovirus exposure and HLA in healthy donors. Profiled with immunoSEQ multiplex PCR; TCRdb holds only in-frame clones, not every one. The table lists 150,000 to 200,000 clones, 80% to 85% of them singletons, with over 2% in the top ten. The sequenced material came from PBMCs. Receptors were obtained from a woman younger than 45 in good health and CMV-seronegative. CDR3s include the opening cysteine and the closing phenylalanine or tryptophan. The D gene is left open where the match is weak. Clone sizes are given selectively: once, few, many, or a class where the clone is expanded.

TRBV4-1	TRBJ1-2	NA	NA	18	CASSHPGGAGRDVYGYTF	TGCGCCAGCAGCCACCCCGGGGGTGCAGGGCGAGACGTCTATGGCTACACCTTC
TRBV6-5	TRBJ1-2	NA	NA	14	CASSPKSGSYGYTF	TGTGCCAGCAGTCCCAAGAGCGGCAGCTATGGCTACACCTTC
TRBV19	TRBJ1-2	NA	NA	14	CASTSAGSYYGYTF	TGTGCCAGTACCTCGGCAGGATCTTACTATGGCTACACCTTC
TRBV19	TRBJ1-5	NA	NA	15	CASRPLVGGRQPQHF	TGTGCCAGTAGACCCCTGGTTGGAGGGCGGCAGCCCCAGCATTTT
TRBV29-1	TRBJ1-1	NA	NA	13	CSVDGGTNTEAFF	TGCAGCGTTGACGGGGGGACGAACACTGAAGCTTTCTTT
TRBV5-1	TRBJ2-2	NA	NA	19	CASSLAFQGQAANTGELFF	TGCGCCAGCAGCTTGGCCTTTCAGGGGCAAGCTGCGAACACCGGGGAGCTGTTTTTT
TRBV29-1	TRBJ2-1	TRBD2	NA	14	CRAGTSGGSGEQFF	TGCAGAGCCGGGACTAGCGGGGGAAGCGGGGAGCAGTTCTTC
TRBV4-1	TRBJ2-5	TRBD2	NA	17	CASSQLGGGLVQETQYF	TGCGCCAGCAGCCAGTTGGGTGGGGGACTAGTACAAGAGACCCAGTACTTC
TRBV28	TRBJ1-6	TRBD1	NA	13	CASRGQNNSPLHF	TGTGCCAGTCGGGGACAGAATAATTCACCCCTCCACTTT
TRBV5-1	TRBJ2-7	TRBD2	NA	14	CASSREGLNYEQYF	TGCGCCAGCAGCCGGGAGGGGCTTAACTACGAGCAGTACTTC
TRBV28	TRBJ1-3	NA	NA	14	CASSPFRGRNTIYF	TGTGCCAGCAGTCCCTTCCGAGGGAGAAACACCATATATTTT
TRBV18	TRBJ1-1	NA	NA	13	CASSPPQEGEAFF	TGTGCCAGCTCACCACCGCAAGAGGGTGAAGCTTTCTTT
TRBV4-3	TRBJ1-4	NA	NA	18	CASSQDKGVIATNEKLFF	TGCGCCAGCAGCCAAGATAAGGGAGTGATTGCAACTAATGAAAAACTGTTTTTT
TRBV15	TRBJ1-1	NA	NA	15	CATSRDAGVPGEAFF	TGTGCCACCAGCAGAGATGCAGGGGTACCCGGTGAAGCTTTCTTT
TRBV19	TRBJ2-1	TRBD2	NA	14	CASQTIAGKNEQFF	TGTGCCAGTCAGACTATAGCGGGAAAAAATGAGCAGTTCTTC
TRBV18	TRBJ2-7	TRBD2	NA	13	CASSLAGAGEQYF	TGTGCCAGCTCCTTAGCGGGAGCGGGTGAGCAGTACTTC
TRBV4-3	TRBJ2-6	TRBD1	NA	18	CASSLDRVDSTGANVLTF	TGCGCCAGCAGCCTAGACAGGGTAGATTCTACTGGGGCCAACGTCCTGACTTTC
TRBV5-1	TRBJ2-1	TRBD2	NA	15	CASSSSGSDYNEQFF	TGCGCCAGCAGCTCAAGCGGGAGCGACTACAATGAGCAGTTCTTC
TRBV5-1	TRBJ1-2	TRBD1	NA	14	CASSLSGTDYGYTF	TGCGCCAGCAGCTTATCCGGGACAGACTATGGCTACACCTTC
TRBV20-1	TRBJ1-2	NA	NA	11	CSARTGYGYTF	TGCAGTGCGAGAACAGGTTATGGCTACACCTTC
TRBV10-3	TRBJ2-7	NA	NA	15	CATAVQTASSYEQYF	TGTGCCACCGCCGTCCAGACAGCGAGCTCCTACGAGCAGTACTTC
TRBV7-2	TRBJ2-7	NA	NA	14	CASSPRGAGGEQYF	TGTGCCAGCAGCCCCCGGGGGGCGGGCGGGGAGCAGTACTTC
TRBV6-1	TRBJ1-1	NA	NA	14	CASIRQSPNTEAFF	TGTGCCAGCATTCGACAGAGCCCGAACACTGAAGCTTTCTTT
TRBV9	TRBJ2-1	TRBD2	NA	12	CASNGGYNEQFF	TGTGCCAGCAACGGGGGGTACAATGAGCAGTTCTTC
TRBV6-1	TRBJ2-5	NA	NA	14	CASSETRGAKTQYF	TGTGCCAGCAGTGAGACCAGGGGAGCAAAGACCCAGTACTTC
TRBV4-1	TRBJ1-5	NA	NA	16	CASSKRQDVFNQPQHF	TGCGCCAGCAGCAAGCGACAGGATGTTTTCAATCAGCCCCAGCATTTT
TRBV7-6	TRBJ1-5	TRBD1	NA	15	CASSPRDRVGQPQHF	TGTGCCAGCAGCCCCCGGGACAGGGTTGGTCAGCCCCAGCATTTT
TRBV7-9	TRBJ2-5	TRBD2	NA	14	CASSPGGSGETQYF	TGTGCCAGCAGCCCGGGGGGGTCCGGGGAGACCCAGTACTTC
TRBV28	TRBJ1-1	NA	NA	14	CASSFLWSNTEAFF	TGTGCCAGCAGTTTCCTATGGTCCAACACTGAAGCTTTCTTT
TRBV18	TRBJ2-5	NA	few	12	CASSPSRETQYF	TGTGCCAGCTCACCGTCCAGGGAGACCCAGTACTTC
TRBV2	TRBJ2-7	NA	once	14	CASSEVQGPYEQYF	TGTGCCAGCAGTGAGGTACAGGGTCCCTACGAGCAGTACTTC
TRBV19	TRBJ1-1	NA	NA	14	CASRALDRNTEAFF	TGTGCCAGTAGGGCCTTGGACAGGAACACTGAAGCTTTCTTT
TRBV28	TRBJ2-1	NA	NA	15	CASSLSEDWYNEQFF	TGTGCCAGCAGTTTATCCGAGGATTGGTACAATGAGCAGTTCTTC
TRBV6-4	TRBJ2-7	TRBD1	NA	17	CASRTIRGLSQPYEQYF	TGTGCCAGCAGAACCATTAGGGGGCTATCCCAACCCTACGAGCAGTACTTC
TRBV6-5	TRBJ2-7	TRBD1	NA	15	CASQQPGQGSYEQYF	TGTGCCAGCCAACAACCGGGACAGGGATCCTACGAGCAGTACTTC
TRBV19	TRBJ2-7	TRBD1	NA	16	CASSQRQGVGSNEQYF	TGTGCCAGTAGTCAGCGACAGGGGGTAGGTTCTAACGAGCAGTACTTC
TRBV18	TRBJ1-2	NA	NA	15	CASSPPGLGNYGYTF	TGTGCCAGCTCACCGCCAGGGTTGGGGAACTATGGCTACACCTTC
TRBV27	TRBJ1-2	NA	NA	16	CASRPEGELMAYGYTF	TGTGCCAGCCGACCCGAAGGGGAACTGATGGCCTATGGCTACACCTTC
TRBV30	TRBJ1-2	NA	NA	12	CAWSVGGRGYTF	TGTGCCTGGAGTGTAGGGGGACGCGGCTACACCTTC
TRBV6-6	TRBJ1-3	NA	few	14	CASSYFAGGNTIYF	TGTGCCAGCAGTTACTTCGCGGGGGGAAACACCATATATTTT
TRBV18	TRBJ2-4	TRBD2	NA	17	CASSPPAGGLAKNIQYF	TGTGCCAGCTCACCACCGGCGGGGGGCTTAGCCAAAAACATTCAGTACTTC
TRBV7-6	TRBJ2-1	NA	NA	16	CASSLAGTFPSYEQFF	TGTGCCAGCAGCTTGGCCGGGACTTTCCCCTCGTATGAGCAGTTCTTC
TRBV28	TRBJ2-7	NA	NA	13	CASRPTGYYEQYF	TGTGCCAGCCGCCCGACAGGATACTACGAGCAGTACTTC
TRBV28	TRBJ1-6	NA	NA	15	CASSNGGLSNSPLHF	TGTGCCAGCTCAAACGGGGGGCTGAGTAATTCACCCCTCCACTTT
TRBV7-2	TRBJ1-6	NA	NA	16	CASSLRRSSYNSPLHF	TGTGCCAGCAGCTTAAGGAGGAGCTCCTATAATTCACCCCTCCACTTT
TRBV28	TRBJ2-5	NA	NA	14	CASSTHSQGETQYF	TGTGCCAGCAGCACGCACTCACAGGGAGAGACCCAGTACTTC
TRBV4-3	TRBJ1-2	NA	NA	14	CASSHLGGVYGYTF	TGCGCCAGCAGCCACCTCGGGGGAGTCTATGGCTACACCTTC
TRBV6-5	TRBJ2-5	NA	NA	14	CASSYRTDQETQYF	TGTGCCAGCAGTTACCGGACAGACCAAGAGACCCAGTACTTC
TRBV7-8	TRBJ1-1	TRBD1	once	12	CASSLTGTEAFF	TGTGCCAGCAGTTTGACAGGGACTGAAGCTTTCTTT
TRBV6-5	TRBJ2-5	TRBD2	NA	15	CASSPRDYRQETQYF	TGTGCCAGCAGTCCCCGGGACTACAGACAAGAGACCCAGTACTTC
TRBV28	TRBJ1-2	NA	NA	12	CASSLSVYGYTF	TGTGCCAGCAGTTTGTCAGTATATGGCTACACCTTC
TRBV5-4	TRBJ2-7	NA	NA	14	CASSSEGTAYEQYF	TGTGCCAGCAGCTCCGAGGGCACCGCCTACGAGCAGTACTTC
TRBV7-2	TRBJ2-7	TRBD2	NA	15	CASSFGFGGAYEQYF	TGTGCCAGCAGCTTCGGTTTCGGGGGGGCCTACGAGCAGTACTTC
TRBV6-4	TRBJ2-1	TRBD1	NA	11	CASSSGGEQFF	TGTGCCAGCAGCTCAGGGGGTGAGCAGTTCTTC
TRBV4-3	TRBJ1-2	NA	NA	15	CASSQEPSGVSGYTF	TGCGCCAGCAGCCAAGAACCTTCCGGGGTTAGTGGCTACACCTTC
TRBV19	TRBJ1-5	TRBD1	few	14	CASSGQGGNQPQHF	TGTGCCAGTAGTGGACAGGGGGGCAATCAGCCCCAGCATTTT
TRBV4-3	TRBJ1-1	TRBD1	NA	15	CASSQDWQGATEAFF	TGCGCCAGCAGCCAAGATTGGCAGGGGGCCACTGAAGCTTTCTTT